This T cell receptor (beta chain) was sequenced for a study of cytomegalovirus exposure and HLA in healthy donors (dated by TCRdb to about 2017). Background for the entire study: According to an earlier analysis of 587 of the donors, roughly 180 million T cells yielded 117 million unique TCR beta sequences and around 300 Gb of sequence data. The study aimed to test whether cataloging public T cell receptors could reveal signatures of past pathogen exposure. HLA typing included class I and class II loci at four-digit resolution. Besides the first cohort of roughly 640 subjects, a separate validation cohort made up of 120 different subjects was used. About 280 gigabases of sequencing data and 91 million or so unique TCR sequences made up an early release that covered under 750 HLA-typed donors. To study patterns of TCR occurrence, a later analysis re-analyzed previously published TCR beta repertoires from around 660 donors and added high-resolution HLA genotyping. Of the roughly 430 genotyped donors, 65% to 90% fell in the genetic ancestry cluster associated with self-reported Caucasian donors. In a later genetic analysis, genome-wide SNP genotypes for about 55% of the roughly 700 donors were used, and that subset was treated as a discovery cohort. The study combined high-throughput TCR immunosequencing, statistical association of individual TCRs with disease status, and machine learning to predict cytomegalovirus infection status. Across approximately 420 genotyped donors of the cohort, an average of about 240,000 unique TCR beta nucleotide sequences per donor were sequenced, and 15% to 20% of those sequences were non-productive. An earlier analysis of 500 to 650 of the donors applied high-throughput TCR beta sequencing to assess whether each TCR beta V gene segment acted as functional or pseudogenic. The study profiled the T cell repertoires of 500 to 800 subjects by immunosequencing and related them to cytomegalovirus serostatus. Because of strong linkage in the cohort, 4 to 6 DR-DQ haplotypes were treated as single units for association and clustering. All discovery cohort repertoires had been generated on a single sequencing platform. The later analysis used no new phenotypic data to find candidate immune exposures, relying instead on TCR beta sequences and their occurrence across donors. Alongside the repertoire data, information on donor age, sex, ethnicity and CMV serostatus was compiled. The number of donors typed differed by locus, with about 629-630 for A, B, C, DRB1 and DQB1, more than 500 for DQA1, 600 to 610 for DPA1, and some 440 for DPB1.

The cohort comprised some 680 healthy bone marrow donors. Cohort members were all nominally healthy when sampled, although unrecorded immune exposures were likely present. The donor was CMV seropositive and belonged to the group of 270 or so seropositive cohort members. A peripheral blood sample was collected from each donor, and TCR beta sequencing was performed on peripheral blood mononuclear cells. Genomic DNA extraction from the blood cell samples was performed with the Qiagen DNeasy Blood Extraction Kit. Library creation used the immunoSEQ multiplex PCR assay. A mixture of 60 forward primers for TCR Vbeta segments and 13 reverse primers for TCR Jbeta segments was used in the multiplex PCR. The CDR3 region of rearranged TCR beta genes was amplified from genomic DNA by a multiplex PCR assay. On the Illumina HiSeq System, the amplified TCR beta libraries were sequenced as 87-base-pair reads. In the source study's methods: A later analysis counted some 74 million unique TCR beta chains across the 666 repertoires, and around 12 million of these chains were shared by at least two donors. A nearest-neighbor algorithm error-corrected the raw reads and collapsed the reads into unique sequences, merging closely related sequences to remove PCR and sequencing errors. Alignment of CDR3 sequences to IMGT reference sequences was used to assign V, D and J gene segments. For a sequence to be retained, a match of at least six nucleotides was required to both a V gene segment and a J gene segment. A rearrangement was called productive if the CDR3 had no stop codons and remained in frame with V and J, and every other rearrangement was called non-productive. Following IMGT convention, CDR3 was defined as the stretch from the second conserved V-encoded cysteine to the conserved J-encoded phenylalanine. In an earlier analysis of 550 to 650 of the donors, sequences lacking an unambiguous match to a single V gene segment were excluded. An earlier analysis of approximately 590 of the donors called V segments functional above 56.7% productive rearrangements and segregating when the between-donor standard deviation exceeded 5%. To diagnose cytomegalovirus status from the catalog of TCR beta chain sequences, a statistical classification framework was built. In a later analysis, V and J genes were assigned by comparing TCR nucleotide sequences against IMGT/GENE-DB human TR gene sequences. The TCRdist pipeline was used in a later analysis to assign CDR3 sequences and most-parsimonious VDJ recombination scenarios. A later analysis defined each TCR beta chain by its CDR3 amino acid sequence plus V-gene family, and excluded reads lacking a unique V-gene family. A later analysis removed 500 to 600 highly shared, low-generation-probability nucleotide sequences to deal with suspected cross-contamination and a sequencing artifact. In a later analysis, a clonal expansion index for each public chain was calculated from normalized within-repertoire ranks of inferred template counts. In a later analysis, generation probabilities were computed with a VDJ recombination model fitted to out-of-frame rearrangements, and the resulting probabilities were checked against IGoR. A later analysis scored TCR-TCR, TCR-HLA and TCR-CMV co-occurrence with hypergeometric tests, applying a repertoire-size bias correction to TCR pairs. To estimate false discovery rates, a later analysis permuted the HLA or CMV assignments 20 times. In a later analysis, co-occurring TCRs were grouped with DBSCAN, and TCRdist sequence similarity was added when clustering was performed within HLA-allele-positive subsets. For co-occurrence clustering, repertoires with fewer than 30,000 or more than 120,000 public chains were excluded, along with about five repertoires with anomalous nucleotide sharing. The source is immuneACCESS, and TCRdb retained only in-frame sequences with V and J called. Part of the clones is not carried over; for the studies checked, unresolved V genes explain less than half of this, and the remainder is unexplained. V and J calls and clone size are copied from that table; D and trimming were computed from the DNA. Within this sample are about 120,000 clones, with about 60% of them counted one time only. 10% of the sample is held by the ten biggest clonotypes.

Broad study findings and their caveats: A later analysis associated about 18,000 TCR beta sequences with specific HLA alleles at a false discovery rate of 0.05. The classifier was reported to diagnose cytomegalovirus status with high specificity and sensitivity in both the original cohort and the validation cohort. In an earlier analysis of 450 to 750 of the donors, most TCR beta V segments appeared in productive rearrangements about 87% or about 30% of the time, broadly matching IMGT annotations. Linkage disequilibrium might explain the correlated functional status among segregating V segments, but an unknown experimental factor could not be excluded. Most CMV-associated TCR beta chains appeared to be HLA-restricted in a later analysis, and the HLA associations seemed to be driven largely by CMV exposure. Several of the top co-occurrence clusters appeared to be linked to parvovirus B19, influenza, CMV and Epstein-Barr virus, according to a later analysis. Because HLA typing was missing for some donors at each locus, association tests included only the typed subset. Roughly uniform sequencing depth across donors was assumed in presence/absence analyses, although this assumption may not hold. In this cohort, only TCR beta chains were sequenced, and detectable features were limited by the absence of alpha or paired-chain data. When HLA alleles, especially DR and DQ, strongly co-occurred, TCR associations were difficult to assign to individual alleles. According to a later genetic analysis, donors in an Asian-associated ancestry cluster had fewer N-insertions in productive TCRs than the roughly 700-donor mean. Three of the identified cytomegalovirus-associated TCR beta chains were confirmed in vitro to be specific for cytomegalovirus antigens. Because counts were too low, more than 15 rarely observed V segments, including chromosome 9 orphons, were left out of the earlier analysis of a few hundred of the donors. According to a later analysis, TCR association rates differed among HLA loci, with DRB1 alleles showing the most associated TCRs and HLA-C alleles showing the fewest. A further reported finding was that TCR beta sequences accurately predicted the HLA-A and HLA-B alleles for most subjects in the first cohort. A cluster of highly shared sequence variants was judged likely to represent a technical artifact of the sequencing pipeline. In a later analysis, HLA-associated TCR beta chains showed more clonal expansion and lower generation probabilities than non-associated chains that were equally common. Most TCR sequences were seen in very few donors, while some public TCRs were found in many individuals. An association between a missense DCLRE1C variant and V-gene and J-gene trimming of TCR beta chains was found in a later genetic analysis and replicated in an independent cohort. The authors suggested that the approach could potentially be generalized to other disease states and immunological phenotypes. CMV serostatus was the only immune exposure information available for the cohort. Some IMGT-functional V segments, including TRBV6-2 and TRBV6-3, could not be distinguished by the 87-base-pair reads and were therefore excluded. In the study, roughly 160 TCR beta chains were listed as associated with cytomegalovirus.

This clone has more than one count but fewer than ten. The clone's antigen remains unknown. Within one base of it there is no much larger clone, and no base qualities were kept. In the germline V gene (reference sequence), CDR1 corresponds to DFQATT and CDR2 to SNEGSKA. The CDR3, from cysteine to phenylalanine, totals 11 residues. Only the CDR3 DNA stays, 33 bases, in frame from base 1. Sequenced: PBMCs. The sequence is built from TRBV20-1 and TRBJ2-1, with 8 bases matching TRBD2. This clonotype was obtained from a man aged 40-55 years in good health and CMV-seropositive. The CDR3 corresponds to CRGVRGDEQFF. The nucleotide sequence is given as TGCAGAGGGGTGCGGGGGGATGAGCAGTTCTTC.